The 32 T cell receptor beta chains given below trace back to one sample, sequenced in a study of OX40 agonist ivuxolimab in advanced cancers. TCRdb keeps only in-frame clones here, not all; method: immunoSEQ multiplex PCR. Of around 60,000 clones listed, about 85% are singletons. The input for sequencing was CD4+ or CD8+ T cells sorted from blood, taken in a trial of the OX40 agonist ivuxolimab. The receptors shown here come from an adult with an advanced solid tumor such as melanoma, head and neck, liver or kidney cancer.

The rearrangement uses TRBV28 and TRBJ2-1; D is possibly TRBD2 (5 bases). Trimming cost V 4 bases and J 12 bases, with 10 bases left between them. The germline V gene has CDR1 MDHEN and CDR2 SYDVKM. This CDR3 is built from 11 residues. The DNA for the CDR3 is TGTGCCAGCAGTTCTAGCTGGGCGCAGTTCTTC. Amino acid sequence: CASSSSWAQFF.

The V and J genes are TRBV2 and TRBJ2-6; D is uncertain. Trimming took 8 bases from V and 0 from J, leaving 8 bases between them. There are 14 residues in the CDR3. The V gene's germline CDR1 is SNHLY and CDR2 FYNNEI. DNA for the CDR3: TGTGCCAGCCAAGGCGCCTCTGGGGCCAACGTCCTGACTTTC. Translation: CASQGASGANVLTF.

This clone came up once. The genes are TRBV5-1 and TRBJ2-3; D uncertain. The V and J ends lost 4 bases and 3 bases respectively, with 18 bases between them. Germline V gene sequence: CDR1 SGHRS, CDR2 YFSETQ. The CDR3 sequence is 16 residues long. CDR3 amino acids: CASSVSLGAKTDTQYF. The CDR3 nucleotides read TGCGCCAGCAGCGTCTCGCTCGGCGCGAAGACAGATACGCAGTATTTT.

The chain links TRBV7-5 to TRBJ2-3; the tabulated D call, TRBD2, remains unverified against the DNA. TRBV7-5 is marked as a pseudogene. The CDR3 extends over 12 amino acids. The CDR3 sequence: CARSLAGDTQYF. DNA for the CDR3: TGTGCCAGAAGCTTAGCCGGGGATACGCAGTATTTT.

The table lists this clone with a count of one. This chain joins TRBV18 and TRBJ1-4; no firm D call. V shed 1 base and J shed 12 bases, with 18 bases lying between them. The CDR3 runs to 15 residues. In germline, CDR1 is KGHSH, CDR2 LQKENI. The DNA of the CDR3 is TGTGCCAGCTCACCACGTGGAGTACCTCCTGAGGAACTGTTTTTT. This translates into CASSPRGVPPEELFF.

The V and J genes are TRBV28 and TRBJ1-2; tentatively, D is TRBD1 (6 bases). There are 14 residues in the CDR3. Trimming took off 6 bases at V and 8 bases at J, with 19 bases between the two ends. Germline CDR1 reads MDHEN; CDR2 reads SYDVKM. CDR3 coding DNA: TGTGCCAGCAGCTTACAGGGAAGGGGCGGGGGCTACACCTTC. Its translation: CASSLQGRGGGYTF.

The CDR3 DNA sequence: TGCGCCAGCAGCCCCGACACAGATACGCAGTATTTT. Protein product: CASSPDTDTQYF. The chain is built from TRBV5-1 and TRBJ2-3; the D is unclear. The CDR3 is made up of 12 amino acids. Trimming left V 4 bases short and J 2 bases short, with 5 bases between. Germline V gene data show CDR1 as SGHRS and CDR2 as YFSETQ.

The CDR3 here is CASSQRTSGGLSNTGELFF. The CDR3, as DNA: TGTGCCAGCTCACAAAGGACTAGCGGGGGCCTTTCGAACACCGGGGAGCTGTTTTTT. This chain connects TRBV18 to TRBJ2-2; 13 bases are shared with TRBD2. The CDR3 is 19 amino acids. V lost 4 bases to trimming and J lost 0 bases; unmatched junction nucleotides: 8. Germline CDR1 reads KGHSH; CDR2 reads LQKENI.

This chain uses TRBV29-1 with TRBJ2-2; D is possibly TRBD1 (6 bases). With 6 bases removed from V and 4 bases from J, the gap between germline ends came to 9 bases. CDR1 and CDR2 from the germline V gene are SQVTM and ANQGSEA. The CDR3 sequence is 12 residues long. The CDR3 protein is CSVLRGTGELFF. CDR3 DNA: TGCAGCGTCCTCAGGGGCACCGGGGAGCTGTTTTTT.

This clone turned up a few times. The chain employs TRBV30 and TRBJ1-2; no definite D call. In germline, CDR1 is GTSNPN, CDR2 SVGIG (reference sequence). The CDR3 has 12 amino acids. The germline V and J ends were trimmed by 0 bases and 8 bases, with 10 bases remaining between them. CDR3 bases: TGTGCCTGGAGTGTACGCCTTAGCGGCTACACCTTC. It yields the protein CAWSVRLSGYTF.

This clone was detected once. The CDR3 reads CASSSTVGRLYEQYF. The CDR3 DNA reads as TGTGCCAGCAGTTCAACGGTCGGACGCCTCTACGAGCAGTACTTC. The genes are TRBV11-2 and TRBJ2-7; D gene uncertain. Germline V gene lookup returns CDR1 SGHAT and CDR2 FQNNGV. Between the trimmed V and J ends, which lost 6 bases and 3 bases, there was a span of 18 bases. The CDR3 has 15 residues.

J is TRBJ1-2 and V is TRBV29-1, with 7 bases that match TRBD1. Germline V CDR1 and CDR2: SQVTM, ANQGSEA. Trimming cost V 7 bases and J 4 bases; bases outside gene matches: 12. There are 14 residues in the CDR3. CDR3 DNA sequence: TGCAGCGCCAGACTCGACAGGGAAGGCTATGGCTACACCTTC. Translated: CSARLDREGYGYTF.

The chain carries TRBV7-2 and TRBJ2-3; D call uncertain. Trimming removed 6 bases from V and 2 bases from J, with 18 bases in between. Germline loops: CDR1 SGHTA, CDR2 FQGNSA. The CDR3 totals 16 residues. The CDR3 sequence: CASSRKGDMYTDTQYF. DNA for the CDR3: TGTGCCAGCAGTCGAAAAGGCGACATGTACACAGATACGCAGTATTTT.

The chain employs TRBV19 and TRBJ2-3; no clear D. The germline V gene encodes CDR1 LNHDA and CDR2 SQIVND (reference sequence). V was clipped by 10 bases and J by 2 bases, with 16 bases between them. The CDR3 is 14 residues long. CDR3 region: CATKGRMFTDTQYF. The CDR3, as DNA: TGTGCCACCAAGGGTAGAATGTTCACAGATACGCAGTATTTT.

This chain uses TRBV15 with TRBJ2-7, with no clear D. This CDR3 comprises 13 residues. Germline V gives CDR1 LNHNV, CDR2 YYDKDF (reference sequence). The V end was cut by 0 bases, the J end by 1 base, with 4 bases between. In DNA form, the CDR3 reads TGTGCCACCAGCAGAGAGCCTTCCTACGAGCAGTACTTC. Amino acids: CATSREPSYEQYF.

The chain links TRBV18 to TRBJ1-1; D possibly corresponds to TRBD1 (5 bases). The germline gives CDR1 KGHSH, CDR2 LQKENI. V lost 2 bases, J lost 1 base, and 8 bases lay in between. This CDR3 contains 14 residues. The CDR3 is CASSPGGGNTEAFF. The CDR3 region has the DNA TGTGCCAGCTCACCAGGGGGGGGGAACACTGAAGCTTTCTTT.

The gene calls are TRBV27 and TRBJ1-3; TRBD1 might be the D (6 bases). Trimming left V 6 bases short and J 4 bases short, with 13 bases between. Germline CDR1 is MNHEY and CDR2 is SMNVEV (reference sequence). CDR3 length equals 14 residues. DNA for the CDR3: TGTGCCAGCAGATCCGGGGGGCCCGGAAACACCATATATTTT. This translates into CASRSGGPGNTIYF.

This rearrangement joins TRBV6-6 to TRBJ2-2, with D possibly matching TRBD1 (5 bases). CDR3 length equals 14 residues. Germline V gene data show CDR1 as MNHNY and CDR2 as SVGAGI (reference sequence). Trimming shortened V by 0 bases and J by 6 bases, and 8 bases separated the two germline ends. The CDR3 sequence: CASSYSIRAGELFF. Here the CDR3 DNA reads TGTGCCAGCAGTTACTCGATCAGGGCCGGGGAGCTGTTTTTT.

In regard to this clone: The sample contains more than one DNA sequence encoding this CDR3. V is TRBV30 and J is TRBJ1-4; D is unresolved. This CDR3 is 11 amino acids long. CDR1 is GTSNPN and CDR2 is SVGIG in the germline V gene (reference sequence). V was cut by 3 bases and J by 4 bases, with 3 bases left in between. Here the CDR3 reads CAWSGNEKLFF. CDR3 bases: TGTGCCTGGAGCGGTAATGAAAAACTGTTTTTT.

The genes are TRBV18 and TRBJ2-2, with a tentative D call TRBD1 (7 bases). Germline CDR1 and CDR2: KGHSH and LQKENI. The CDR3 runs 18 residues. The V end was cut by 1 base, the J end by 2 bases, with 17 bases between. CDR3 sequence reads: CASSPLRGTAVNTGELFF. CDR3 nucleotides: TGTGCCAGCTCACCACTCCGCGGGACAGCAGTTAACACCGGGGAGCTGTTTTTT.

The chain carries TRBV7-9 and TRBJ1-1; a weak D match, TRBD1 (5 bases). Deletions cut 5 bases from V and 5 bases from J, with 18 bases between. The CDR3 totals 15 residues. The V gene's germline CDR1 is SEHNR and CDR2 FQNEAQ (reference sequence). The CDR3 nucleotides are TGTGCCAGCAGCCTAGGGTTGGGGCGTCGGACTGAAGCTTTCTTT. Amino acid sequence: CASSLGLGRRTEAFF. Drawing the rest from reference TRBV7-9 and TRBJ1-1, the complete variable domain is DTGVSQNPRHKITKRGQNVTFRCDPISEHNRLYWYRQTLGQGPEFLTYFQNEAQLEKSRLLSDRFSAERPKGSFSTLEIQRTEQGDSAMYLCASSLGLGRRTEAFFGQGTRLTVV.

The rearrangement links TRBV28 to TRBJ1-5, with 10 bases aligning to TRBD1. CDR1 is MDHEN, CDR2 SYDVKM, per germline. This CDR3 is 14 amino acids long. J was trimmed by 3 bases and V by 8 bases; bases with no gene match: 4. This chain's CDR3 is CASLTGGYNQPQHF. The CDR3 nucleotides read TGTGCCAGCCTGACAGGGGGCTACAATCAGCCCCAGCATTTT.

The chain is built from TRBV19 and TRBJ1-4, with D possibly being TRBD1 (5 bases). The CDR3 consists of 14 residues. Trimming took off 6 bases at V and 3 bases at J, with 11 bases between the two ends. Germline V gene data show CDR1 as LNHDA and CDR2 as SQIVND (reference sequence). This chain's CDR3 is CASSGGGANEKLFF. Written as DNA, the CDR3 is TGTGCCAGTAGCGGCGGGGGGGCTAATGAAAAACTGTTTTTT.

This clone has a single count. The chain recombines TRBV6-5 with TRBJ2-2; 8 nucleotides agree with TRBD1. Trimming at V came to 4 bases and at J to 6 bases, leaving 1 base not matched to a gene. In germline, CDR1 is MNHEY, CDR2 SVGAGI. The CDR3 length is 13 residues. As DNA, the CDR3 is TGTGCCAGCAGTTTGGGACAGGCCGGGGAGCTGTTTTTT. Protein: CASSLGQAGELFF.

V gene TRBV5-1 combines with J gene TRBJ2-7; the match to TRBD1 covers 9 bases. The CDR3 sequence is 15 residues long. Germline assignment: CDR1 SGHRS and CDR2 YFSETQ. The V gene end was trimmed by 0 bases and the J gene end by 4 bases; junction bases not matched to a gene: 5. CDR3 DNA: TGCGCCAGCAGCTTGGCAGACGACAGGGGGTACGAGCAGTACTTC. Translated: CASSLADDRGYEQYF.

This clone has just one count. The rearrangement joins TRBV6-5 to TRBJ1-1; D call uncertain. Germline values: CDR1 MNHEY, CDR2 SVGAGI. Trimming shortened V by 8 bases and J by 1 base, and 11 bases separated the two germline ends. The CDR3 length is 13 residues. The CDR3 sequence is CASRLSGNTEAFF. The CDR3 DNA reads TGTGCCAGCCGCCTGTCCGGGAACACTGAAGCTTTCTTT.

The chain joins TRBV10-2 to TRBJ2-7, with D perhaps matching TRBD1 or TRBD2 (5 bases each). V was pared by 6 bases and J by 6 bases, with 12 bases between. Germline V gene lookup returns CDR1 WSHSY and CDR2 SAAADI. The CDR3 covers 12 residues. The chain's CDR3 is CASSSPGLEQYF. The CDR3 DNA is TGCGCCAGCAGCAGTCCGGGGCTCGAGCAGTACTTC.

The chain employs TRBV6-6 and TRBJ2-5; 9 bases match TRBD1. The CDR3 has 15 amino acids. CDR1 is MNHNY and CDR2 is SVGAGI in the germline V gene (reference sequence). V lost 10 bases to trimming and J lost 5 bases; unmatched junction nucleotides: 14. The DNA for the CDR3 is TGTGCCACAGATTATGGTACAGGGGGCGAGGAGACCCAGTACTTC. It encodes CATDYGTGGEETQYF.

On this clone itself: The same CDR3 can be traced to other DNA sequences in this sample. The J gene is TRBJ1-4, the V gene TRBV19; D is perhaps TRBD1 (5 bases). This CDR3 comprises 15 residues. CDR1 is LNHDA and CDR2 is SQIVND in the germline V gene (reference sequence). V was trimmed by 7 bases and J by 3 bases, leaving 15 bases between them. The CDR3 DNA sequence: TGTGCCAGTAACACAAGGACGGGGGCTAATGAAAAACTGTTTTTT. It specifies CASNTRTGANEKLFF.

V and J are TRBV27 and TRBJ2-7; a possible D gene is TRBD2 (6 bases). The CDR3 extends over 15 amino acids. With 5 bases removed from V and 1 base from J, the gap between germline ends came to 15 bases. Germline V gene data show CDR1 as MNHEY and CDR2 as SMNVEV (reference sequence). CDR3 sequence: CASSPLASVSYEQYF. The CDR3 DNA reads TGTGCCAGCAGTCCCCTGGCTAGCGTTTCCTACGAGCAGTACTTC.

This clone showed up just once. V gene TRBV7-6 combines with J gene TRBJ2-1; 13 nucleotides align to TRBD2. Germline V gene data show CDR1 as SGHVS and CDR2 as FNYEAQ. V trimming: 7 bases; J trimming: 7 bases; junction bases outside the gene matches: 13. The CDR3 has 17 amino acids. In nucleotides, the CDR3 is TGTGCCAGCACCCAGAACTACGGGGGACTAGCGGGAAATGAGCAGTTCTTC. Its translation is CASTQNYGGLAGNEQFF.

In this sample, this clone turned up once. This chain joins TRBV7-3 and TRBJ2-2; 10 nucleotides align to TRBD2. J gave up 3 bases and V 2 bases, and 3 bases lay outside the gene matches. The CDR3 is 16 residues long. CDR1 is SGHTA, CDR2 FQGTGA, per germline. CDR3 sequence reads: CASSLYGLADTGELFF. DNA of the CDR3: TGTGCCAGCAGCTTATATGGACTAGCGGACACCGGGGAGCTGTTTTTT.